This T cell receptor beta chain was sequenced for a study of a mutant IDH1 vaccine in newly diagnosed glioma. Study summary: A roughly 62% male, approximately 38% female split and a mean age of about 44 years characterized treated patients. Patients previously underwent radiotherapy, temozolomide, or both, and most underwent both. Study-level points and caveats: Induction of immune responses by the vaccine occurred in about 92% of patients. Pseudoprogression appeared unlinked to shifts in leading peripheral T cell clonotypes.

Measured with immunoSEQ multiplex PCR; TCRdb has only the in-frame clones, and not every one. The sample consists of fewer than 100,000 clones, about 90% of them appearing once. Time point indicated: baseline, week 1 (first vaccination visit). Treatment given: pre-vaccination baseline after standard-of-care therapy. Germline CDR1 LNHDA, CDR2 SQIVND (reference sequence). V was pared by 6 bases and J by 2 bases, with 20 bases between. The CDR3 covers 16 residues. Regarding this clone: Its antigen is undetermined.

The gene calls are TRBV19 and TRBJ2-7; TRBD1 is a possible D gene (8 bases). Source: PBMCs, taken from a glioma patient treated with radiotherapy, temozolomide or both. This TCR was sampled from a woman in her 50s with glioma. The CDR3 loop is CASRRVDRGGTYEQYF. The CDR3 DNA reads TGTGCCAGTAGGCGAGTCGACAGGGGAGGGACCTACGAGCAGTACTTC.